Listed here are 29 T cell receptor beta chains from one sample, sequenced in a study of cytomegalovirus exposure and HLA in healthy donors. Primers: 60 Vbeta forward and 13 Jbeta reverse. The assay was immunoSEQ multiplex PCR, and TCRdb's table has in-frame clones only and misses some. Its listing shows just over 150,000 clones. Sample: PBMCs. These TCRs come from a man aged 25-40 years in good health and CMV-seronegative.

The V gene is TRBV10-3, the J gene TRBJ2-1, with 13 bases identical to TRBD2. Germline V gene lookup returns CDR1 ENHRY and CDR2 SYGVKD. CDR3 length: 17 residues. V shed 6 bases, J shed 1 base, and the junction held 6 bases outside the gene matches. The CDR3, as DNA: TGTGCCATCAGGCGGGGACTAGCGGGATCTTCCTACAATGAGCAGTTCTTC. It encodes CAIRRGLAGSSYNEQFF.

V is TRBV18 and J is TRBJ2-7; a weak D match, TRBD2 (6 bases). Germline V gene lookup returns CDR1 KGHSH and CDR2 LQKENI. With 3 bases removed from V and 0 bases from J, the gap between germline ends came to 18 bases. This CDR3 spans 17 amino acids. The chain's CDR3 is CASSPTAGLLASYEQYF. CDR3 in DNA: TGTGCCAGCTCACCGACCGCGGGACTGCTTGCCTCCTACGAGCAGTACTTC.

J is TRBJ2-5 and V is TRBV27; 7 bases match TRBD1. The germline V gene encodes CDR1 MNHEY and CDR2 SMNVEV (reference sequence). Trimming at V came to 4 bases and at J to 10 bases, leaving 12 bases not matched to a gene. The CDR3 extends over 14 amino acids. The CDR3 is CASSSGTAAGDQYF. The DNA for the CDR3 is TGTGCCAGCAGTTCGGGGACAGCCGCCGGAGACCAGTACTTC.

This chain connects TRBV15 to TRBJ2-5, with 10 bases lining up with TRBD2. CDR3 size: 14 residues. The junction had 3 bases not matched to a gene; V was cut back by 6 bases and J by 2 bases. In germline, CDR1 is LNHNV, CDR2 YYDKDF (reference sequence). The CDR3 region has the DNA TGTGCCACCAGGACTAGCGGGCTACAAGAGACCCAGTACTTC. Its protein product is CATRTSGLQETQYF.

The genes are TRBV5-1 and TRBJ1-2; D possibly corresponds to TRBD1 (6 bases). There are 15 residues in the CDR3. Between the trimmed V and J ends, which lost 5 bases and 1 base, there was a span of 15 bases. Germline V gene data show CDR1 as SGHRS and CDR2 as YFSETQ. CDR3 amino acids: CASSLSGANNYGYTF. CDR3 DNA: TGCGCCAGCAGTCTTTCAGGGGCAAATAACTATGGCTACACCTTC.

Written as DNA, the CDR3 is TGTGCCAGCAGCGTTGGCAGAGTAGCGGGAGGGAGCGAGGAGACCCAGTACTTC. Translation gives CASSVGRVAGGSEETQYF. V usage is TRBV9 and J usage is TRBJ2-5; 11 nucleotides agree with TRBD2. Unmatched junction bases numbered 14, after V lost 2 bases and J lost 5 bases. CDR3 length equals 18 residues. CDR1 is SGDLS and CDR2 is YYNGEE in the germline V gene.

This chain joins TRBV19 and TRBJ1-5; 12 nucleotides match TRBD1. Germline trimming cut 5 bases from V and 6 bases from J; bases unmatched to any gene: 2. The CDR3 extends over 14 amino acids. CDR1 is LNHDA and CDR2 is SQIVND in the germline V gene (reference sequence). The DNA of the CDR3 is TGTGCCAGTAGTGGGACAGGGGGCAGTCAGCCCCAGCATTTT. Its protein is CASSGTGGSQPQHF.

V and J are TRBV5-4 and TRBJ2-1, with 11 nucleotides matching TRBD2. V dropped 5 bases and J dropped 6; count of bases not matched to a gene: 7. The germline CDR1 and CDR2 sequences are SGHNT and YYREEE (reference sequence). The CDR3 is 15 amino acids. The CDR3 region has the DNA TGTGCCAGCAGTCCCCGACTAGCGGGATTCAATGAGCAGTTCTTC. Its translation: CASSPRLAGFNEQFF.

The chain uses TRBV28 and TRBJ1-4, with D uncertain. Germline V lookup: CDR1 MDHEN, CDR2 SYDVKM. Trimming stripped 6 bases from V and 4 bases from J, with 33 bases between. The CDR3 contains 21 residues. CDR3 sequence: CASSRSKPFSLTPVNNEKLFF. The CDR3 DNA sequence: TGTGCCAGCAGCCGTAGTAAGCCCTTCTCCTTAACCCCCGTTAATAATGAAAAACTGTTTTTT.

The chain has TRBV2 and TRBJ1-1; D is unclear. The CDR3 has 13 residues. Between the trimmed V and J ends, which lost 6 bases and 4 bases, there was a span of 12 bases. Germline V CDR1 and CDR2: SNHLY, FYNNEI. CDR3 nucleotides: TGTGCCAGCAGAGGATTTACAGTCACTGAAGCTTTCTTT. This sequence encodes CASRGFTVTEAFF.

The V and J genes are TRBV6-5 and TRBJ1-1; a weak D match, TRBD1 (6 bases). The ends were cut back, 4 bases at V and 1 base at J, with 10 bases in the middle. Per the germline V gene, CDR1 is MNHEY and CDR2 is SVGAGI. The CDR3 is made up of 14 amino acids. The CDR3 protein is CASSSDRWNTEAFF. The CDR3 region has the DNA TGTGCCAGCAGTTCGGACAGATGGAACACTGAAGCTTTCTTT.

The CDR3 loop reads CASSLPGTGANVLTF. The CDR3, as DNA: TGTGCCAGCAGCTTGCCCGGGACAGGGGCCAACGTCCTGACTTTC. The rearrangement joins TRBV5-4 to TRBJ2-6; D is perhaps TRBD1 (6 bases). Germline CDR1 reads SGHNT; CDR2 reads YYREEE (reference sequence). The CDR3 runs 15 residues. Trimming removed 1 base from V and 4 bases from J, with 9 bases in between.

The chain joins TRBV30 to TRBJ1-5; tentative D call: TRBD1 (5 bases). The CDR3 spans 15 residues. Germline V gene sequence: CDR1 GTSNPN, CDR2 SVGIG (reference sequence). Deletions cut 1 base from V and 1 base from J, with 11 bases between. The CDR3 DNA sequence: TGTGCCTGGAGTGGGGGCAGCTCGAGCAATCAGCCCCAGCATTTT. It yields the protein CAWSGGSSSNQPQHF.

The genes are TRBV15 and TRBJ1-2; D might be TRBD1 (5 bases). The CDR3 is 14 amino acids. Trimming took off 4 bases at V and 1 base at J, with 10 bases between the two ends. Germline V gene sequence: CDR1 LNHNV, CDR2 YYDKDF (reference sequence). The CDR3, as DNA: TGTGCCACCAGCACCCGACAGTATAACTATGGCTACACCTTC. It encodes CATSTRQYNYGYTF.

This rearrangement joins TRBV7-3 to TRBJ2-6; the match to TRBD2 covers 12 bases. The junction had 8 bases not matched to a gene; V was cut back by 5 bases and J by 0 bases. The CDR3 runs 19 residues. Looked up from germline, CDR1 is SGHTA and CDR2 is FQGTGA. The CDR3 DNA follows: TGTGCCAGCAGCCACCGCGGACTAGCGGGAAGCTCTGGGGCCAACGTCCTGACTTTC. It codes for CASSHRGLAGSSGANVLTF.

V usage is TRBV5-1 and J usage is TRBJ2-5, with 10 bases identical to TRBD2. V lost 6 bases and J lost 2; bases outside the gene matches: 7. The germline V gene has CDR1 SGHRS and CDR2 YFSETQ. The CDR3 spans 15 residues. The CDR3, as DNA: TGCGCCAGCACCCCGGGACTAGCGCCACAAGAGACCCAGTACTTC. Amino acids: CASTPGLAPQETQYF. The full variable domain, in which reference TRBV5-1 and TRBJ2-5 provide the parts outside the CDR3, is KAGVTQTPRYLIKTRGQQVTLSCSPISGHRSVSWYQQTPGQGLQFLFEYFSETQRNKGNFPGRFSGRQFSNSRSEMNVSTLELGDSALYLCASTPGLAPQETQYFGPGTRLLVL.

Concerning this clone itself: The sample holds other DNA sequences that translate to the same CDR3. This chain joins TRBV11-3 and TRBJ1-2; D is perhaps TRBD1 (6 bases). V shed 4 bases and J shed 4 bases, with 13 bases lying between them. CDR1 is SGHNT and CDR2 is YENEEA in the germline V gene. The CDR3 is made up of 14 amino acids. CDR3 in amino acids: CASSYFQGFYGYTF. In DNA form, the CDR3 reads TGTGCCAGCAGCTACTTTCAGGGGTTCTATGGCTACACCTTC.

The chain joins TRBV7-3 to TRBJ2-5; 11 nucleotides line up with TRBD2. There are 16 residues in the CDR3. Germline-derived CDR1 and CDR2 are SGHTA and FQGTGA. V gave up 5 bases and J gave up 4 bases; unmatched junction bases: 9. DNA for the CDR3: TGTGCCAGCAGCCCGGGGCTAGCGGGAGGAGGAGAGACCCAGTACTTC. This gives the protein CASSPGLAGGGETQYF.

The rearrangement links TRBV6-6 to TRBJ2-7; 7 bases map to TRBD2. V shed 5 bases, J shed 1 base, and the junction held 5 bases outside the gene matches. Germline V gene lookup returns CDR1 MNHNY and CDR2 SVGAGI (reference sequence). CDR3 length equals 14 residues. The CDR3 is CASSLAASSYEQYF. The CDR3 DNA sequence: TGTGCCAGCAGTCTAGCGGCTTCATCCTACGAGCAGTACTTC.

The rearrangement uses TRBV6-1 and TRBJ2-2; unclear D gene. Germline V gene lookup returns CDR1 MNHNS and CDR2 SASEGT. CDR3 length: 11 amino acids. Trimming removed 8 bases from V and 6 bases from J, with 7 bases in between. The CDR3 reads CASPVAGELFF. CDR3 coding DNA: TGTGCCAGCCCAGTCGCCGGGGAGCTGTTTTTT.

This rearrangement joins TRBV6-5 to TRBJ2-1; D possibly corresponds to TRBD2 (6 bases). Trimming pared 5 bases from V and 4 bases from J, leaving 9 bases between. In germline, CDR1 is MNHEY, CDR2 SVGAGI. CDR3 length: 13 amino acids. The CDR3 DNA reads TGTGCCAGCAGTGGGGAGGCTTACAATGAGCAGTTCTTC. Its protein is CASSGEAYNEQFF.

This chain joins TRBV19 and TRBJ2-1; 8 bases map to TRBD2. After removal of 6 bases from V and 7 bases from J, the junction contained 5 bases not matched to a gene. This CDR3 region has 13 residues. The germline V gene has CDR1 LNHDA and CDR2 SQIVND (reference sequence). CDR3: CASRNSGINEQFF. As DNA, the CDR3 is TGTGCCAGTAGAAATAGCGGGATTAATGAGCAGTTCTTC.

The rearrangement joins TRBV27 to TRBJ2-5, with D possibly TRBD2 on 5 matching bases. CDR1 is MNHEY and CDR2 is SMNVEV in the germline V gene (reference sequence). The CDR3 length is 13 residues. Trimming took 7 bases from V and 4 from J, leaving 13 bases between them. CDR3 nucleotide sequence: TGTGCCAGCAACCCCGGGAATGGAGAGACCCAGTACTTC. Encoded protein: CASNPGNGETQYF.

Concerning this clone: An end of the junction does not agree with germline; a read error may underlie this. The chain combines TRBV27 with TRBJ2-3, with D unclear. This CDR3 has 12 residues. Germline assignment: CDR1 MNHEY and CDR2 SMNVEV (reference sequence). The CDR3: CASRLWPDTQYF. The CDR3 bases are TGTGCCAGCAGGTTATGGCCAGATACGCAGTATTTT.

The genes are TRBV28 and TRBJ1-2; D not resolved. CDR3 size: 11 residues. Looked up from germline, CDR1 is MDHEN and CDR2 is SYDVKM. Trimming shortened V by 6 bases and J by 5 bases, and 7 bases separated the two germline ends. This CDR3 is CASRGEYGYTF. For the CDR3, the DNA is TGTGCCAGCAGGGGCGAATATGGCTACACCTTC.

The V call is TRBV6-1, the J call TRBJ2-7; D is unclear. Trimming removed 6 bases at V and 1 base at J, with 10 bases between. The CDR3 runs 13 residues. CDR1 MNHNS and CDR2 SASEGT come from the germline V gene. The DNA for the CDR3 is TGTGCCAGCAGCTTTACAGTTTCCTACGAGCAGTACTTC. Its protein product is CASSFTVSYEQYF.

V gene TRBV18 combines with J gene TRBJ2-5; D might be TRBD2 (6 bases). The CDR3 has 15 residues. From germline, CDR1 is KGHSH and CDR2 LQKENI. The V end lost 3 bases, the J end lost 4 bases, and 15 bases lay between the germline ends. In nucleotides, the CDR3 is TGTGCCAGCTCACCCCCTTCGTCGGGAGCAGAGACCCAGTACTTC. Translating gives CASSPPSSGAETQYF.

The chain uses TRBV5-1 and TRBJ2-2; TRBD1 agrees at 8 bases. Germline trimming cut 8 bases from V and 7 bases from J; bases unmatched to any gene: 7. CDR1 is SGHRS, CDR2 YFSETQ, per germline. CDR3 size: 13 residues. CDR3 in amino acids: CASRQGTGGELFF. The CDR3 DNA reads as TGCGCCAGTCGACAGGGGACGGGCGGGGAGCTGTTTTTT.

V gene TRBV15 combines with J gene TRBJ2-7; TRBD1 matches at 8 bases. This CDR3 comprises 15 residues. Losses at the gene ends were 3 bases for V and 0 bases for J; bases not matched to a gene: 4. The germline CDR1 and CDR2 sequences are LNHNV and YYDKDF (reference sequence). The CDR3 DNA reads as TGTGCCACCAGCAGCTCCGGACAGGGCTCCTACGAGCAGTACTTC. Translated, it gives CATSSSGQGSYEQYF.